A single sample is the source of the 2 T cell receptor beta chains below, sequenced in a study of cytomegalovirus exposure and HLA in healthy donors. PCR primers comprised 60 Vbeta and 13 Jbeta primers. Assay: immunoSEQ multiplex PCR; the TCRdb copy retains only in-frame clones and omits some. The sample holds approximately 100,000 clones, about 80% seen once. Input material: PBMCs. The receptors stem from a female donor in good health and CMV-seronegative.

The rearrangement uses TRBV29-1 and TRBJ1-2; TRBD1 matches 9 bases. CDR1 and CDR2 (germline): SQVTM, ANQGSEA. V was pared by 6 bases and J by 5 bases, with 7 bases of the junction left unmatched. The CDR3 has 13 residues. CDR3 residues: CSVDRGGAYGYTF. In nucleotides, the CDR3 is TGCAGCGTCGACAGGGGGGGCGCATATGGCTACACCTTC.

The CDR3 is CASSRGLGGSTDTQYF. The DNA for the CDR3 is TGTGCCAGCAGCAGAGGCTTAGGTGGTAGCACAGATACGCAGTATTTT. The chain links TRBV5-6 to TRBJ2-3; no firm D call. The ends were cut back, 4 bases at V and 0 bases at J, with 15 bases in the middle. Germline CDR1 and CDR2: SGHDT and YYEEEE. This CDR3 contains 16 residues.